Listed here is a single T cell receptor (beta chain). The sample comes from a study of blood T cell repertoires in COVID-19. Across the study: Samples representing acute and convalescent COVID-19 were sourced from the United States, Italy and Spain. PBMCs, B-cell-depleted T cells, or T cells provided the cDNA or gDNA that made up the material.

Authors' processing steps: Reference gene primer amplification yielded estimated nucleated cell counts. TCRdb's copy holds only in-frame clones and misses some; the assay was immunoSEQ multiplex PCR. V and J calls and clone size are copied from that table; D and trimming were computed from the DNA. The repertoire holds hundreds of thousands of clones, 86% seen once, with about 7.6% in the top ten. CDR1 is SQVTM and CDR2 is ANQGSEA in the germline V gene. The CDR3 spans 12 residues. Germline trimming cut 7 bases from V and 5 bases from J; bases unmatched to any gene: 4. The chain has TRBV29-1 and TRBJ2-1; 8 nucleotides align to TRBD1. Sequenced: peripheral blood. This sequence originates from a woman aged 55-69 years with COVID-19, enrolled during active disease. CDR3 sequence (DNA): TGCAGCGGGGGACAGGTAGACAATGAGCAGTTCTTC. Encoded protein: CSGGQVDNEQFF.